The 22 T cell receptor beta chains reported below all come from one sample, sequenced in a study of T-cell reconstitution after alpha-beta-depleted transplantation in children. Unique molecular identifiers featured in how the TCRbeta library was prepared. TCRdb re-called the PCR reads with MiXCR, one entry per CDR3 protein. The repertoire holds around 700,000 distinct CDR3 sequences, around 13% seen once, with 0.79% in the top ten. The material sequenced was PBMCs, taken before TCRalphabeta/CD19-depleted stem cell transplant. The receptors originated from a girl aged 2 to 9 with congenital amegakaryocytic thrombocytopenia, due to receive a stem cell transplant.

This clonotype was recorded at least ten times. This chain joins TRBV29-1 and TRBJ1-5, with unresolved D. The germline V gene has CDR1 SQVTM and CDR2 ANQGSEA. The CDR3 extends over 14 amino acids. Trimming took off 4 bases at V and 1 base at J, with 11 bases between the two ends. The CDR3 bases are TGCAGCGTTGCCCCATCGGACAGCAATCAGCCCCAGCATTTT. It translates to CSVAPSDSNQPQHF.

J is TRBJ1-2 and V is TRBV5-6; TRBD1 might be the D (5 bases). The ends were cut back, 6 bases at V and 2 bases at J, with 14 bases in the middle. The V gene's germline CDR1 is SGHDT and CDR2 YYEEEE. The length of the CDR3 is 14 residues. CDR3 DNA sequence: TGTGCCAGCATCCATTACCGGGGGAACTATGGCTACACCTTC. Protein product: CASIHYRGNYGYTF.

V is TRBV3-1 and J is TRBJ2-7; possibly TRBD1 for D (5 bases). CDR3 size: 15 residues. Germline V gives CDR1 LGHDT, CDR2 YNNKEL (reference sequence). The V gene lost 5 bases and the J gene lost 1 base, with 15 bases spanning the gap. The CDR3 sequence is CASSSTAMASYEQYF. Written as DNA, the CDR3 is TGTGCCAGCAGCTCGACAGCTATGGCGTCCTACGAGCAGTACTTC.

This clonotype was counted ten times or more. The chain recombines TRBV5-6 with TRBJ2-2, with D uncertain. The CDR3 is 13 amino acids. V was shortened by 4 bases and J by 4 bases, with 8 bases between the two germline ends. CDR1 SGHDT and CDR2 YYEEEE come from the germline V gene. This CDR3 reads CASSDDGTGELFF. CDR3 DNA: TGTGCCAGCAGCGATGATGGCACCGGGGAGCTGTTTTTT. The full variable domain, its missing parts supplied by reference TRBV5-6 and TRBJ2-2, is DAGVTQSPTHLIKTRGQQVTLRCSPKSGHDTVSWYQQALGQGPQFIFQYYEEEERQRGNFPDRFSGHQFPNYSSELNVNALLLGDSALYLCASSDDGTGELFFGEGSRLTVL.

Worth noting for this clonotype: A much bigger clone sits one base away, suggesting this may be a read error. CDR3 bases: TGCAGTGCTGGCCGCTCACGACAGGGGGCTTATGGCTACACCTTC. Amino acids: CSAGRSRQGAYGYTF. J is TRBJ1-2 and V is TRBV20-1, with 10 bases that match TRBD1. Trimming cost V 5 bases and J 5 bases; bases outside gene matches: 11. CDR3 size: 15 residues. The germline CDR1 and CDR2 sequences are DFQATT and SNEGSKA (reference sequence).

This clonotype turned up a few times. The J gene is TRBJ2-3, the V gene TRBV12-3 or TRBV12-4; perhaps TRBD2 as D (6 bases). The CDR3 runs 15 residues. V gave up 8 bases and J gave up 5 bases, with 20 bases separating them. The CDR3 nucleotides are TGTGCCAGCGGGCGGAAGGGGCGCGGGGAAGATACGCAGTATTTT. Protein: CASGRKGRGEDTQYF.

This clonotype was seen ten or more times. The rearrangement joins TRBV12-3 or TRBV12-4 to TRBJ2-7, with D tentatively TRBD2 (6 bases). The CDR3 runs to 15 residues. V was shortened by 5 bases and J by 3 bases, with 17 bases between the two germline ends. CDR3 loop: CASSRGVAEGYEQYF. The CDR3 DNA is TGTGCCAGCAGTCGTGGAGTAGCGGAGGGCTACGAGCAGTACTTC.

The sample holds many counts of this clonotype. This chain uses TRBV20-1 with TRBJ2-4, with D possibly being TRBD1 (5 bases). Deletions cut 6 bases from V and 0 bases from J, with 18 bases between. The germline V gene encodes CDR1 DFQATT and CDR2 SNEGSKA (reference sequence). The CDR3 totals 16 residues. The CDR3 nucleotides read TGCAGTGCCCCTGACGGACATACACTAGCCAAAAACATTCAGTACTTC. This gives the protein CSAPDGHTLAKNIQYF.

This clonotype showed up many times. The V call is TRBV20-1, the J call TRBJ1-2; no definite D call. V was pared by 0 bases and J by 3 bases, with 11 bases between. This CDR3 contains 14 residues. Germline V gene sequence: CDR1 DFQATT, CDR2 SNEGSKA (reference sequence). The CDR3 region has the DNA TGCAGTGCTAGAGATGGGATAGCATACTATGGCTACACCTTC. Translating gives CSARDGIAYYGYTF.

In this sample, this clonotype turned up many times. CDR3 sequence (DNA): TGCGCCAGCAGCTTGGCCACGGGAGACGCCGGGGAGCTGTTTTTT. Translating gives CASSLATGDAGELFF. The chain combines TRBV5-1 with TRBJ2-2; tentative D call: TRBD2 (6 bases). V shed 0 bases and J shed 6 bases, with 12 bases lying between them. This CDR3 comprises 15 residues. The germline V gene has CDR1 SGHRS and CDR2 YFSETQ.

This clonotype was seen repeatedly, ten times or more. The rearrangement joins TRBV20-1 to TRBJ2-7; 8 bases fit TRBD1. V lost 0 bases, J lost 0 bases, and 4 bases stayed unmatched. The germline V gene has CDR1 DFQATT and CDR2 SNEGSKA (reference sequence). The CDR3 is 15 residues long. The CDR3 loop reads CSARDDDRGSYEQYF. The CDR3 nucleotides read TGCAGTGCTAGAGACGACGACAGGGGCTCCTACGAGCAGTACTTC.

CDR3 DNA: TGTGCCAGCAGTCCAACGGGATTCGTAGGCGAGCAGTACTTC. Translating it yields CASSPTGFVGEQYF. The gene calls are TRBV27 and TRBJ2-7, with a weak D call TRBD2 (5 bases). There are 14 residues in the CDR3. With 5 bases removed from V and 6 bases from J, the gap between germline ends came to 17 bases. The V gene's germline CDR1 is MNHEY and CDR2 SMNVEV (reference sequence).

The chain has TRBV4-1 and TRBJ1-1; maybe TRBD1 (5 bases). Trimming shortened V by 4 bases and J by 8 bases, and 14 bases separated the two germline ends. The CDR3 totals 13 residues. CDR1 and CDR2 from the germline V gene are MGHRA and YSYEKL. The CDR3 protein is CASSRIGRTEAFF. CDR3 coding DNA: TGCGCCAGCAGCCGTATCGGACGGACAGAAGCTTTCTTT.

This clonotype was recorded at least ten times. This chain uses TRBV29-1 with TRBJ2-2, with a possible D match to TRBD2 (5 bases). V was trimmed by 5 bases and J by 3 bases, leaving 16 bases between them. The germline CDR1 and CDR2 sequences are SQVTM and ANQGSEA. The CDR3 consists of 15 residues. The CDR3 protein is CSVSRTGIYTGELFF. The CDR3 region has the DNA TGCAGCGTTTCGAGAACCGGGATATACACCGGGGAGCTGTTTTTT.

The sample holds many counts of this clonotype. The chain is built from TRBV10-3 and TRBJ2-5; D may be TRBD1 or TRBD2 (5 bases each). This CDR3 has 13 residues. The germline V gene has CDR1 ENHRY and CDR2 SYGVKD. V shed 6 bases and J shed 3 bases, with 11 bases lying between them. The CDR3 sequence: CAIRDTREETQYF. As DNA, the CDR3 is TGTGCCATCAGGGACACGAGGGAAGAGACCCAGTACTTC.

At least ten counts were recorded for this clonotype. The chain employs TRBV29-1 and TRBJ2-1; TRBD2 matches at 11 bases. This CDR3 is 13 amino acids long. Germline CDR1 reads SQVTM; CDR2 reads ANQGSEA. The CDR3 coding sequence is TGCAGTCCTCAACTAGCGGGGGACAATGAGCAGTTCTTC. It translates to CSPQLAGDNEQFF.

This clonotype was seen many times. The chain couples TRBV20-1 to TRBJ2-1, with a weak D call TRBD1 (5 bases). V gave up 3 bases and J gave up 2 bases, with 17 bases separating them. The CDR3 contains 16 residues. Germline CDR1 reads DFQATT; CDR2 reads SNEGSKA (reference sequence). CDR3 nucleotide sequence: TGCAGTGCTAGCCCTCTGGGGCGTCTCACCTACAATGAGCAGTTCTTC. As protein: CSASPLGRLTYNEQFF.

J is TRBJ2-1 and V is TRBV5-1; 8 bases map to TRBD1. V gave up 4 bases and J gave up 9 bases; unmatched junction bases: 6. Germline-derived CDR1 and CDR2 are SGHRS and YFSETQ. This CDR3 has 13 residues. The CDR3 DNA follows: TGCGCCAGCAGCGTGACAGGGGCCGGTGAGCAGTTCTTC. This translates into CASSVTGAGEQFF.

This clonotype occurred many times. The rearrangement joins TRBV27 to TRBJ2-7; D is possibly TRBD2 (6 bases). The germline V gene encodes CDR1 MNHEY and CDR2 SMNVEV (reference sequence). The CDR3 loop spans 14 amino acids. V was clipped by 6 bases and J by 4 bases, with 16 bases between them. CDR3 bases: TGTGCCAGCAGCCCCAGGACTATACTTTACGAGCAGTACTTC. Encoded protein: CASSPRTILYEQYF.

The chain joins TRBV10-2 to TRBJ2-7; no reliable D call. CDR1 is WSHSY, CDR2 SAAADI, per germline. The CDR3 has 13 residues. Trimming removed 0 bases from V and 5 bases from J, with 8 bases in between. CDR3 sequence (DNA): TGCGCCAGCAGTGAGTCGCCTGGGAACGAGCAGTACTTC. Translating it yields CASSESPGNEQYF.

The chain uses TRBV29-1 and TRBJ2-7; 9 bases agree with TRBD1. The CDR3 length is 13 residues. V gave up 2 bases and J gave up 2 bases; unmatched junction bases: 1. CDR1 is SQVTM and CDR2 is ANQGSEA in the germline V gene. This CDR3 reads CSVERQGAYEQYF. Written as DNA, the CDR3 is TGCAGCGTTGAAAGACAGGGGGCCTACGAGCAGTACTTC.

This clonotype occurred a few times. The chain recombines TRBV11-2 with TRBJ1-2, with TRBD1 identical over 10 bases. V lost 5 bases and J lost 4; bases outside the gene matches: 4. The CDR3 length is 14 residues. Germline CDR1 is SGHAT and CDR2 is FQNNGV. CDR3 sequence (DNA): TGTGCCAGCAGCGTCCGGGACAGGGGCTATGGCTACACCTTC. The encoded protein is CASSVRDRGYGYTF. The full variable domain, its missing parts supplied by reference TRBV11-2 and TRBJ1-2, is EAGVAQSPRYKIIEKRQSVAFWCNPISGHATLYWYQQILGQGPKLLIQFQNNGVVDDSQLPKDRFSAERLKGVDSTLKIQPAKLEDSAVYLCASSVRDRGYGYTFGSGTRLTVV.